Below, 17 T cell receptor beta chains from the same sample are listed, as sequenced in a study of T-cell reconstitution after alpha-beta-depleted transplantation in children. As it was prepared, the TCRbeta library received unique molecular identifiers. TCRdb processed the PCR reads anew with MiXCR; each CDR3 protein has one entry. The table has some 500,000 distinct CDR3 sequences, about 16% seen once. The sample consisted of PBMCs from the stem cell graft donor, taken from the stem cell graft. Receptor source: a human donor who donated a stem cell graft to a child with acute lymphoblastic leukemia.

This clonotype turned up a few times. The chain couples TRBV6-5 to TRBJ2-1; 10 bases align to TRBD1. J was trimmed by 6 bases and V by 4 bases; bases with no gene match: 6. Germline V gives CDR1 MNHEY, CDR2 SVGAGI. CDR3 length: 15 residues. The CDR3 DNA is TGTGCCAGCAGTTCGCCGGGACAGGGGATCAATGAGCAGTTCTTC. It codes for CASSSPGQGINEQFF.

This clonotype appeared a few times. The rearrangement links TRBV11-1 to TRBJ2-2, with TRBD2 matching 10 bases. V shed 5 bases, J shed 1 base, and the junction held 13 bases outside the gene matches. Germline V CDR1 and CDR2: SGHAT, FQDESV (reference sequence). The CDR3 extends over 19 amino acids. The CDR3 DNA follows: TGTGCCAGCAGCCCCGTGGGGCTAGCGGGAGTGGGGAACACCGGGGAGCTGTTTTTT. It translates to CASSPVGLAGVGNTGELFF.

This clonotype was seen only a few times. The CDR3 DNA reads TGCAGTGCTCTTCTCCGGGAGGGCCCGAATGAGCAGTTCTTC. This translates into CSALLREGPNEQFF. This chain uses TRBV20-1 with TRBJ2-1; 8 bases align to TRBD2. J gave up 7 bases and V 5 bases, and 10 bases lay outside the gene matches. CDR3 length: 14 residues. In germline, CDR1 is DFQATT, CDR2 SNEGSKA (reference sequence).

The J gene is TRBJ2-7, the V gene TRBV20-1; no firm D call. The CDR3 sequence is 13 residues long. Per the germline V gene, CDR1 is DFQATT and CDR2 is SNEGSKA (reference sequence). Trimming removed 6 bases at V and 3 bases at J, with 15 bases between. The CDR3 protein is CSATSGPYYEQYF. CDR3 DNA sequence: TGCAGTGCCACCTCCGGGCCCTACTACGAGCAGTACTTC.

The chain uses TRBV11-2 and TRBJ2-3, with 8 bases identical to TRBD2. The CDR3 sequence is 19 residues long. In germline, CDR1 is SGHAT, CDR2 FQNNGV. The junction had 23 bases not matched to a gene; V was cut back by 6 bases and J by 6 bases. As DNA, the CDR3 is TGTGCCAGCAGTTCCGGCACCCGTTTTGAGCGGGAGAGGAGGGATACGCAGTATTTT. Translating gives CASSSGTRFERERRDTQYF.

This chain uses TRBV6-1 with TRBJ1-1, with D possibly TRBD1 on 6 matching bases. V lost 6 bases and J lost 2, with 10 bases in between. Per germline, CDR1 MNHNS and CDR2 SASEGT. This CDR3 comprises 13 residues. This chain's CDR3 is CASRRTANTEAFF. CDR3 sequence (DNA): TGTGCCAGCAGGAGGACAGCAAACACTGAAGCTTTCTTT.

The rearrangement links TRBV4-1 to TRBJ1-1; D remains unclear. V was cut by 1 base and J by 4 bases, with 10 bases left in between. Per the germline V gene, CDR1 is MGHRA and CDR2 is YSYEKL. The CDR3 totals 14 residues. Written as DNA, the CDR3 is TGCGCCAGCAGCCAAGGGGCCGGGGTCACTGAAGCTTTCTTT. Translation: CASSQGAGVTEAFF.

The rearrangement joins TRBV20-1 to TRBJ2-4; tentatively, D is TRBD2 (7 bases). Trimming removed 0 bases at V and 4 bases at J, with 16 bases between. The CDR3 runs 16 residues. Germline V gene data show CDR1 as DFQATT and CDR2 as SNEGSKA (reference sequence). CDR3 loop: CSARDQPGEGKNIQYF. The CDR3 bases are TGCAGTGCTAGAGATCAGCCAGGGGAGGGGAAAAACATTCAGTACTTC.

This clonotype was seen only a few times. This chain links TRBV7-9 with TRBJ2-7; no clear D gene. V gave up 1 base and J gave up 2 bases, with 15 bases separating them. This CDR3 has 16 amino acids. Germline-derived CDR1 and CDR2 are SEHNR and FQNEAQ (reference sequence). The CDR3 loop reads CASSLVGQALTYEQYF. CDR3 nucleotides: TGTGCCAGCAGCTTAGTAGGCCAGGCGTTAACCTACGAGCAGTACTTC.

This clonotype was recorded a few times. This chain connects TRBV20-1 to TRBJ2-1; a weak D match, TRBD2 (5 bases). Per germline, CDR1 DFQATT and CDR2 SNEGSKA (reference sequence). The CDR3 covers 11 residues. V lost 5 bases and J 11 bases, leaving 13 bases between the germline ends. The CDR3 region is CSAPAREQQFF. CDR3 bases: TGCAGTGCTCCGGCGAGGGAACAGCAGTTCTTC.

In its sample, this clonotype was seen a few times. The rearrangement uses TRBV4-2 and TRBJ2-1; TRBD1 matches at 12 bases. There are 18 residues in the CDR3. Germline V gives CDR1 LGHNA, CDR2 YNFKEQ. V was clipped by 4 bases and J by 0 bases; unmatched bases: 7. This CDR3 is CASSPGQGALSSYNEQFF. DNA of the CDR3: TGTGCCAGCAGCCCGGGACAGGGGGCCCTGAGCTCCTACAATGAGCAGTTCTTC.

V usage is TRBV3-1 and J usage is TRBJ2-3; 11 positions agree with TRBD2. V was clipped by 1 base and J by 1 base; unmatched bases: 7. Germline V gene data show CDR1 as LGHDT and CDR2 as YNNKEL (reference sequence). The CDR3 consists of 18 residues. The CDR3 coding sequence is TGTGCCAGCAGCCAAGTGTCTAGCGGGAGGTCTCGCACAGATACGCAGTATTTT. This encodes CASSQVSSGRSRTDTQYF.

This clonotype was picked up a small number of times. The chain combines TRBV7-2 with TRBJ2-2, with 9 positions matching TRBD1. Germline V gives CDR1 SGHTA, CDR2 FQGNSA. CDR3 length: 15 residues. V dropped 1 base and J dropped 5; count of bases not matched to a gene: 2. The CDR3 nucleotides read TGTGCCAGCAGCTTAGACAGGGGGCCGACCGGGGAGCTGTTTTTT. Its translation is CASSLDRGPTGELFF.

CDR3 DNA sequence: TGTGCCAGCAGCCCACAGGGGAGCACAGATACGCAGTATTTT. Its translation: CASSPQGSTDTQYF. The V call is TRBV5-5, the J call TRBJ2-3, with 7 bases matching TRBD1. The CDR3 has 14 amino acids. Trimming removed 4 bases from V and 0 bases from J; junction bases left unmatched: 2. In germline, CDR1 is SGHKS, CDR2 YYEKEE (reference sequence).

This chain connects TRBV5-1 to TRBJ2-3; 7 nucleotides agree with TRBD2. J was trimmed by 0 bases and V by 1 base; bases with no gene match: 5. The CDR3 covers 16 residues. The germline gives CDR1 SGHRS, CDR2 YFSETQ. The CDR3 reads CASSLRSGTSTDTQYF. CDR3 DNA sequence: TGCGCCAGCAGCTTGAGGAGCGGGACTAGCACAGATACGCAGTATTTT.

The chain links TRBV4-1 to TRBJ1-3; unclear D gene. The CDR3 consists of 16 residues. In germline, CDR1 is MGHRA, CDR2 YSYEKL. The ends were cut back, 4 bases at V and 1 base at J, with 14 bases in the middle. The CDR3 region is CASSPSFYASGNTIYF. The CDR3 DNA follows: TGCGCCAGCAGCCCATCGTTCTATGCGTCTGGAAACACCATATATTTT.

This clonotype was detected only a few times. The V and J genes are TRBV11-1 and TRBJ2-3; either TRBD1 or TRBD2 may supply D (5 bases each). Germline V gene sequence: CDR1 SGHAT, CDR2 FQDESV (reference sequence). V was clipped by 0 bases and J by 0 bases, with 19 bases between them. The CDR3 covers 19 residues. The CDR3 DNA follows: TGTGCCAGCAGCTTAGCGCCCGGGACGGACTTTTTCAGCACAGATACGCAGTATTTT. Translating gives CASSLAPGTDFFSTDTQYF.